One and the same sample provided the 10 T cell receptor beta chains below, sequenced in a study of blood T cell repertoires in COVID-19. Method: immunoSEQ multiplex PCR; TCRdb's copy keeps in-frame clones and lacks some. The sample consists of about 430,000 clones, over 85% of them appearing once. Sequencing used peripheral blood. Receptors were obtained from a man between 18 and 29 years old with COVID-19, enrolled during active disease.

This chain joins TRBV24-1 and TRBJ1-2; D unclear. Germline values: CDR1 KGHDR, CDR2 SFDVKD. V was pared by 8 bases and J by 8 bases, with 8 bases between. The CDR3 runs to 10 residues. CDR3 sequence reads: CATTFPGYTF. The CDR3 DNA sequence: TGTGCCACCACCTTTCCCGGCTACACCTTC.

The chain links TRBV19 to TRBJ2-2; 7 nucleotides align to TRBD1. Germline-derived CDR1 and CDR2 are LNHDA and SQIVND (reference sequence). The V gene end was trimmed by 5 bases and the J gene end by 4 bases; junction bases not matched to a gene: 7. The CDR3 extends over 15 amino acids. The DNA of the CDR3 is TGTGCCAGTAGTCTCCGGGACAGAGGCACCGGGGAGCTGTTTTTT. This codes for CASSLRDRGTGELFF.

This rearrangement joins TRBV6-5 to TRBJ1-1; TRBD1 matches at 7 bases. The V and J ends lost 5 bases and 7 bases, in that order; junction bases with no gene match: 13. Looked up from germline, CDR1 is MNHEY and CDR2 is SVGAGI. This CDR3 has 15 residues. CDR3 residues: CASSQGDVRSLEAFF. The CDR3 bases are TGTGCCAGCAGTCAGGGGGATGTACGGTCCCTTGAAGCTTTCTTT.

The V and J genes are TRBV3-1 (or the pseudogene TRBV3-2) and TRBJ1-2; a weak D match, TRBD1 (5 bases). The CDR3 has 13 amino acids. Germline CDR1 reads LGHDT; CDR2 reads YNNKEL (reference sequence). Between the trimmed V and J ends, which lost 0 bases and 10 bases, there was a span of 12 bases. The chain's CDR3 is CASSQDRGGPYTF. Written as DNA, the CDR3 is TGTGCCAGCAGCCAAGATCGGGGGGGTCCCTACACCTTC.

V gene TRBV2 combines with J gene TRBJ2-5, with TRBD2 matching 7 bases. This CDR3 is 14 amino acids long. The V and J ends lost 6 bases and 1 base, in that order; junction bases with no gene match: 5. CDR1 is SNHLY and CDR2 is FYNNEI in the germline V gene. This chain's CDR3 is CASSRGRAQETQYF. In DNA, the CDR3 is TGTGCCAGCAGCCGAGGGAGGGCCCAAGAGACCCAGTACTTC.

The chain carries TRBV18 and TRBJ1-6, with no clear D. Germline CDR1 is KGHSH and CDR2 is LQKENI. Trimming removed 0 bases at V and 10 bases at J, with 10 bases between. The CDR3 is made up of 14 amino acids. The CDR3 loop reads CASSPPRALSPLHF. The CDR3 DNA is TGTGCCAGCTCACCACCGAGAGCCTTATCACCCCTCCACTTT. The whole variable domain, filled in from reference TRBV18 and TRBJ1-6, reads NAGVMQNPRHLVRRRGQEARLRCSPMKGHSHVYWYRQLPEEGLKFMVYLQKENIIDESGMPKERFSAEFPKEGPSILRIQQVVRGDSAAYFCASSPPRALSPLHFGNGTRLTVT.

This clone was seen once. The chain combines TRBV6-5 with TRBJ2-1, with a weak D call TRBD1 (5 bases). This CDR3 has 13 residues. Germline assignment: CDR1 MNHEY and CDR2 SVGAGI. With 5 bases removed from V and 7 bases from J, the gap between germline ends came to 12 bases. CDR3 DNA sequence: TGTGCCAGCAGTCAGGGTATAGGGAATGAGCAGTTCTTC. It yields the protein CASSQGIGNEQFF.

The V gene is TRBV10-2, the J gene TRBJ2-2; D gene unclear. V was trimmed by 7 bases and J by 7 bases, leaving 10 bases between them. Per the germline V gene, CDR1 is WSHSY and CDR2 is SAAADI. This CDR3 spans 12 amino acids. DNA for the CDR3: TGCGCCAGCAACGACATAAACGGGGAGCTGTTTTTT. This codes for CASNDINGELFF.

The chain has TRBV5-1 and TRBJ2-1, with 13 bases fitting TRBD2. The CDR3 length is 14 residues. Germline-derived CDR1 and CDR2 are SGHRS and YFSETQ. Trimming removed 5 bases from V and 6 bases from J; junction bases left unmatched: 2. The CDR3 sequence: CASRGLAGSNEQFF. In DNA, the CDR3 is TGCGCCAGCAGGGGACTAGCGGGAAGCAATGAGCAGTTCTTC.

A single count supports this clone. The J gene is TRBJ1-4, the V gene TRBV6-6, with TRBD1 matching 7 bases. The CDR3 length is 13 residues. From germline, CDR1 is MNHNY and CDR2 SVGAGI (reference sequence). V dropped 7 bases and J dropped 7; count of bases not matched to a gene: 6. The CDR3 is CASKTPGGEKLFF. The CDR3 coding sequence is TGTGCCAGCAAGACGCCAGGGGGTGAAAAACTGTTTTTT.